This TCR beta chain was captured in a study of control samples from healthy donors and cancer patients. Data came from immunoSEQ multiplex PCR; TCRdb stores just in-frame clones and leaves some out. Found here are more than 15,000 clones, around nine tenths of them singletons; the top ten hold just over 9%. V gave up 2 bases and J gave up 1 base, with 10 bases separating them. Germline CDR1 reads SEHNR; CDR2 reads FQNEAQ (reference sequence). The CDR3 loop spans 15 amino acids. The chain carries TRBV7-9 and TRBJ2-3; no clear D. Specimen: PBMCs. The receptor was isolated from a woman in her fifties or sixties with head and neck cancer. The CDR3 sequence: CASSLRDGGTDTQYF. Written as DNA, the CDR3 is TGTGCCAGCAGCTTAAGGGATGGGGGCACAGATACGCAGTATTTT.